This T cell receptor beta chain appears in the sequencing data of a study of shared clonotypes between healthy human individuals. Sequenced by immunoSEQ multiplex PCR; TCRdb stores in-frame clones only, minus some. The data hold 85,000 to 100,000 clones, with approximately 75% observed a single time. As regards this clone: Antigen specificity is unknown.

Study results and caveats: Clonotype sharing across several donors was observed for around 5% of naive CD4 clonotypes.

V was clipped by 4 bases and J by 8 bases; unmatched bases: 7. The CDR3 totals 15 residues. The V gene's germline CDR1 is SEHNR and CDR2 FQNEAQ (reference sequence). The chain uses TRBV7-9 and TRBJ2-1; 11 bases match TRBD2. Sequenced material: memory CD8+ T cells sorted from blood. Noted subset: CD45RO+ cells pooled with CCR7-negative TemRA cells. The TCR sequence derives from a man younger than 40 in good health. In nucleotides, the CDR3 is TGTGCCAGCAGCTCTACTAGCGGGAGCGTCGATGAGCAGTTCTTC. Amino acids: CASSSTSGSVDEQFF.